The T cell receptor (beta chain) under discussion was sequenced for a study of blood T cell repertoires in COVID-19 (dated by TCRdb to 2018 to 2021). In terms of the full investigation: Samples covering the acute and convalescent phases of COVID-19 were provided by collaborators in the United States, Italy and Spain. The prospective study material was composed of cDNA or gDNA derived from T cells, B-cell-depleted T cells, or PBMCs. Subjects who had been exposed to COVID-19, were actively infected with it, or had recovered from it provided the deeply sampled blood TCRbeta repertoires that made up the dataset. A freely available public database, intended as a resource for researchers studying the immune response to SARS-CoV-2, is where the repertoires were released. Samples came from the ongoing ImmuneRACE study (first 160 participants) plus 1,254 subjects from 6 global collaborators. Nearly every sample came with metadata listing a de-identified subject ID, COVID-19 status, age in years and sex. Where available, HLA class I and class II types were obtained from metadata supplied by the sample provider rather than from assay-based typing. The investigation overall reported the following: The amount of clinical and demographic metadata varied by source and participant and was provided uncurated.

TCRbeta CDR3 regions were amplified from genomic DNA by means of the immunoSEQ Assay, a bias-controlled multiplex PCR. As for the original processing: The number of nucleated cells in each sample was estimated from the amplification of reference gene primers within the assay. Sequence reads were collapsed and filtered to measure the absolute abundance of every unique TCRbeta CDR3 rearrangement. For each sample, productive Simpson clonality was calculated as the square root of Simpson's diversity index over productive rearrangements. TCRdb obtained this table from immuneACCESS and retained in-frame rearrangements with V and J assigned. These tables miss some clones; where compared with another copy, unresolved V genes account for less than half of the shortfall, and the remainder is unexplained. V, J and clone size derive from that table, while D and trimming were established from the DNA sequence. Present in this sample are 88,000 or so clones, roughly 87% of which were seen just once. Approximately 12% of the sample is in the top ten clones.

Details on this clone: Its cognate antigen has yet to be identified. No much larger clone is present one base from it, and per-base qualities are unavailable.

Whole blood was collected in K2EDTA tubes by collaborating institutions according to the institutions' own protocols. For TCRbeta analysis, collaborators shipped samples in one of three forms: frozen whole blood, isolated PBMCs, or DNA extracted from either of those sample types. Trimming accounts for 6 bases at V and 1 base at J, while the number of junction bases matched to no gene is 6. Taken from cysteine to phenylalanine, the CDR3 has 16 residues. Only CDR3 DNA remains: 48 bases, in frame from the first base. Per the germline V gene (reference sequence), LNHDA is the CDR1 and SQIVND is the CDR2.

Sequenced material: peripheral blood. This sequence originates from a man aged 80 or over with acute or convalescent COVID-19. The rearrangement combines TRBV19 with TRBJ2-2; the junction holds 9 bases that match TRBD1. The DNA sequence follows: TGTGCCAGTAGGGCACCGGGACAGGGGAACACCGGGGAGCTGTTTTTT. This translates into CASRAPGQGNTGELFF.